This entry lists 16 T cell receptor beta chains sequenced from one sample in a study of OX40 agonist ivuxolimab in advanced cancers. Clones were sequenced by immunoSEQ multiplex PCR, and TCRdb holds only the in-frame ones, with some missing. The table has tens of thousands of clones, roughly 91% seen once; the top ten hold under 0.6%. Sequences were derived from CD4+ or CD8+ T cells sorted from blood, sampled in a trial of the OX40 agonist ivuxolimab. These receptors were taken from an adult with an advanced solid tumor such as melanoma, head and neck, liver or kidney cancer.

The rearrangement joins TRBV7-3 to TRBJ1-1, with D uncertain. V gave up 4 bases and J gave up 0 bases, with 6 bases separating them. This CDR3 comprises 13 residues. The germline gives CDR1 SGHTA, CDR2 FQGTGA. The CDR3 region is CASSSLMNTEAFF. CDR3 DNA: TGTGCCAGCAGCTCCTTAATGAACACTGAAGCTTTCTTT.

The rearrangement links TRBV4-1 to TRBJ2-2; D tentatively fits TRBD1 or TRBD2 (5 bases each). CDR1 MGHRA and CDR2 YSYEKL come from the germline V gene. CDR3 length: 16 residues. Trimming shortened V by 0 bases and J by 3 bases, and 11 bases separated the two germline ends. The CDR3, as DNA: TGCGCCAGCAGCCAAGAGGGACGGATGTACACCGGGGAGCTGTTTTTT. Its protein product is CASSQEGRMYTGELFF.

The chain is built from TRBV5-5 and TRBJ2-7; D uncertain. Trimming left V 4 bases short and J 0 bases short, with 8 bases between. The length of the CDR3 is 13 residues. Per the germline V gene, CDR1 is SGHKS and CDR2 is YYEKEE (reference sequence). CDR3 protein: CASSPLSSYEQYF. The CDR3, as DNA: TGTGCCAGCAGCCCTTTAAGCTCCTACGAGCAGTACTTC.

Remarks on this clone: This likely comes from a read error, as the CDR3 has no conserved phenylalanine or tryptophan at its end. This chain links TRBV7-9 with TRBJ1-6, with unresolved D. Trimming pared 3 bases from V and 7 bases from J, leaving 13 bases between. This CDR3 spans 15 amino acids. Germline values: CDR1 SEHNR, CDR2 FQNEAQ (reference sequence). Here the CDR3 DNA reads TGTGCCAGCAGCTTCTCCTCTATAAGGAATTCACCCCTCCACCTT. The encoded protein is CASSFSSIRNSPLHL.

This clone occurred a few times. The V gene is TRBV7-9, the J gene TRBJ2-5; D call uncertain. The CDR3 runs to 13 residues. Trimming stripped 2 bases from V and 5 bases from J, with 9 bases between. Germline-derived CDR1 and CDR2 are SEHNR and FQNEAQ (reference sequence). The CDR3 nucleotides are TGTGCCAGCAGCTTATTTCCAATGGAGACCCAGTACTTC. This encodes CASSLFPMETQYF.

The rearrangement uses TRBV5-1 and TRBJ1-1, with no clear D. CDR1 is SGHRS and CDR2 is YFSETQ in the germline V gene. This CDR3 comprises 15 residues. V lost 3 bases, J lost 1 base, and 13 bases lay in between. The CDR3 is CASSSDTTWNTEAFF. CDR3 coding DNA: TGCGCCAGCAGCTCAGATACGACGTGGAACACTGAAGCTTTCTTT.

V gene TRBV20-1 combines with J gene TRBJ2-7, with D uncertain. Germline V gene data show CDR1 as DFQATT and CDR2 as SNEGSKA (reference sequence). The CDR3 runs 11 residues. The germline V and J ends were trimmed by 5 bases and 1 base, with 6 bases remaining between them. The CDR3, as DNA: TGCAGTGCTCTAGAGTCCTACGAGCAGTACTTC. Translated: CSALESYEQYF.

The V and J genes are TRBV6-1 and TRBJ1-2, with D tentatively TRBD1 (6 bases). V was trimmed by 0 bases and J by 5 bases, leaving 16 bases between them. The CDR3 totals 16 residues. From germline, CDR1 is MNHNS and CDR2 SASEGT. The CDR3 reads CASSEASGAFQYGYTF. The CDR3 DNA follows: TGTGCCAGCAGTGAAGCCTCAGGGGCTTTTCAATATGGCTACACCTTC.

This chain uses TRBV2 with TRBJ1-3, with D possibly TRBD1 on 5 matching bases. Trimming shortened V by 6 bases and J by 4 bases, and 25 bases separated the two germline ends. CDR3 length: 18 residues. CDR1 is SNHLY and CDR2 is FYNNEI in the germline V gene. DNA for the CDR3: TGTGCCAGCAGGGGAGAGGGACGGCCGGACATCTGGGGAAACACCATATATTTT. It translates to CASRGEGRPDIWGNTIYF.

This chain joins TRBV5-1 and TRBJ2-5, with TRBD2 matching over 8 bases. Germline CDR1 reads SGHRS; CDR2 reads YFSETQ. CDR3 length equals 16 residues. V was pared by 4 bases and J by 1 base, with 9 bases of the junction left unmatched. DNA for the CDR3: TGCGCCAGCAGCAGGAGCGGGGGAGCCTTCCAAGAGACCCAGTACTTC. Translating it yields CASSRSGGAFQETQYF. Complete variable domain (other parts from reference TRBV5-1 and TRBJ2-5): KAGVTQTPRYLIKTRGQQVTLSCSPISGHRSVSWYQQTPGQGLQFLFEYFSETQRNKGNFPGRFSGRQFSNSRSEMNVSTLELGDSALYLCASSRSGGAFQETQYFGPGTRLLVL.

This clone showed up just once. The chain carries TRBV6-1 and TRBJ2-7; D possibly matches TRBD1 or TRBD2 (5 bases each). The CDR3 consists of 12 residues. Per the germline V gene, CDR1 is MNHNS and CDR2 is SASEGT. Trimming took 8 bases from V and 3 from J, leaving 11 bases between them. The CDR3 region is CASGADYYEQYF. DNA for the CDR3: TGTGCCAGCGGGGCAGACTACTACGAGCAGTACTTC.

The rearrangement uses TRBV7-2 and TRBJ2-3; D possibly corresponds to TRBD2 (5 bases). The CDR3 is 14 amino acids. Germline loops: CDR1 SGHTA, CDR2 FQGNSA. V lost 5 bases and J 6 bases, leaving 15 bases between the germline ends. The CDR3 nucleotides are TGTGCCAGCAGCCTCCCACGGCGGGCGGATACGCAGTATTTT. It yields the protein CASSLPRRADTQYF.

The chain recombines TRBV5-4 with TRBJ2-3; D may be TRBD1 (6 bases). Trimming removed 4 bases from V and 1 base from J, with 13 bases in between. This CDR3 has 15 residues. The germline CDR1 and CDR2 sequences are SGHNT and YYREEE (reference sequence). CDR3 sequence (DNA): TGTGCCAGCAGCGAGGACAGTCCCCGCACAGATACGCAGTATTTT. Its protein product is CASSEDSPRTDTQYF. Supplemented by reference TRBV5-4 and TRBJ2-3, the full variable domain reads ETGVTQSPTHLIKTRGQQVTLRCSSQSGHNTVSWYQQALGQGPQFIFQYYREEENGRGNFPPRFSGLQFPNYSSELNVNALELDDSALYLCASSEDSPRTDTQYFGPGTRLTVL.

This chain links TRBV19 with TRBJ1-2, with 8 bases matching TRBD1. This CDR3 region has 14 residues. Germline V gives CDR1 LNHDA, CDR2 SQIVND (reference sequence). V was pared by 3 bases and J by 7 bases, with 7 bases of the junction left unmatched. The CDR3 sequence is CASSIKPGGSGYTF. The CDR3 coding sequence is TGTGCCAGTAGTATTAAGCCAGGGGGCTCTGGCTACACCTTC.

This chain connects TRBV28 to TRBJ1-1; 7 bases fit TRBD1. From germline, CDR1 is MDHEN and CDR2 SYDVKM. This CDR3 comprises 14 residues. The ends lost 5 bases at V and 1 base at J; junction bases unmatched: 4. This CDR3 reads CASSDRDRNTEAFF. CDR3 nucleotides: TGTGCCAGCAGTGACAGGGACCGGAACACTGAAGCTTTCTTT.

V gene TRBV18 combines with J gene TRBJ2-7; D unclear. Germline values: CDR1 KGHSH, CDR2 LQKENI. The CDR3 runs 15 residues. The V end lost 2 bases, the J end lost 6 bases, and 17 bases lay between the germline ends. CDR3 sequence reads: CASSPNAVGMGEQYF. Written as DNA, the CDR3 is TGTGCCAGCTCACCAAATGCGGTGGGTATGGGCGAGCAGTACTTC.